This TCR beta chain emerged from a study of T cell responses to AZD1222 COVID-19 vaccine. There are 15 residues in the CDR3. Trimming pared 10 bases from V and 0 bases from J, leaving 17 bases between. Germline CDR1 is SNHLY and CDR2 is FYNNEI. The assay was immunoSEQ multiplex PCR, and TCRdb's table has in-frame clones only and misses some. Among more than 90,000 clones listed, about 86% were seen once. The study, taken as a whole, reports: Donors were largely white British and mainly female; clonal diversity was possibly underestimated. Unmutated variant regions reportedly attract nearly half of all spike-specific TCRs. Two doses of AZD1222 preceded a rise in Spike-specific TCR breadth and depth.

Second-dose recipients at about 4 or about 12 weeks were treated as one pooled group. Turning to this clone: Its antigen is as yet unknown.

The TCR comes from an adult who received the AZD1222 COVID-19 vaccine. The material sequenced was peripheral blood, taken 28 days after the second AZD1222 dose. The chain combines TRBV2 with TRBJ2-3, with D unresolved. CDR3 nucleotides: TGTGCCACCCCGTCCGGCTTAGCTAGCACAGATACGCAGTATTTT. Amino acid sequence: CATPSGLASTDTQYF.